This TCR beta chain came from a study of radiation and T cells in renal cell carcinoma. Points from the study as a whole: Pretreatment tumor biopsies were lacking, so baseline clonotypes are unknown.

Assay used: immunoSEQ multiplex PCR; TCRdb lists only in-frame clones, some missing. The sample includes more than 75,000 clones, 82% of them seen just once. Germline V lookup: CDR1 SQVTM, CDR2 ANQGSEA. V was clipped by 3 bases and J by 0 bases; unmatched bases: 5. The CDR3 has 16 residues. As for time point: baseline pretreatment blood. Treatment described: 15 Gy SBRT to primary tumor, nephrectomy 4 weeks later. Clear cell pathology was present in this patient's renal cell carcinoma. Concerning this clone: Its antigen is undetermined.

J is TRBJ2-1 and V is TRBV29-1; TRBD2 matches 10 bases. The sequence derives from a man between 60 and 70 years old with renal cell carcinoma. This specimen consisted of blood, obtained from a patient whose treatment included radiotherapy and nephrectomy. This chain's CDR3 is CSVEPLAGSSYNEQFF. The CDR3 DNA is TGCAGCGTTGAGCCACTAGCGGGAAGCTCCTACAATGAGCAGTTCTTC.